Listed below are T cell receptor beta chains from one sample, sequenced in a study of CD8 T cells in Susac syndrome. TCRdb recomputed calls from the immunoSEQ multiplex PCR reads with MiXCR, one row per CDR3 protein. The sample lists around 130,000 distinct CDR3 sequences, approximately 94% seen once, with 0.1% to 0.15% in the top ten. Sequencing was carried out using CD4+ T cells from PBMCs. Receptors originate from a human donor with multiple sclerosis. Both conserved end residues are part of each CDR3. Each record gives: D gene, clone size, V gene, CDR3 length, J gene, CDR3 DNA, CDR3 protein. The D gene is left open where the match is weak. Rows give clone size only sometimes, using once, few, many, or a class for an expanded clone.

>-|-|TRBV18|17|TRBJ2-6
TGTGCCAGCACTCGGGGAGGAGGGAGCTCTGGGGCCAACGTCCTGACTTTC
CASTRGGGSSGANVLTF
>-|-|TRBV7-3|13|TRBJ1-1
TGTGCCAGCAGCCCAGGACCGGACACTGAAGCTTTCTTT
CASSPGPDTEAFF
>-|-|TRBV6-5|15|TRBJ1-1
TGTGCCAGCAGTTACTTCAGCGTCGGGACAACTGAAGCTTTCTTT
CASSYFSVGTTEAFF
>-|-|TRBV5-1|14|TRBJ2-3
TGCGCCAGCAGCTCCGGAGGGGGCCGAGATACGCAGTATTTT
CASSSGGGRDTQYF
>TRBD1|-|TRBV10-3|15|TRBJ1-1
TGTGCCATCAGTGTACCACACACAGGGGCACAAGAAGCTTTCTTT
CAISVPHTGAQEAFF
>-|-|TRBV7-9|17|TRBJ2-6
TGTGCCAGCAGCTTCGGTCCCGGGTGGGCTGGGGCCAACGTCCTGACTTTC
CASSFGPGWAGANVLTF
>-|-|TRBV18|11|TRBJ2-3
TGTGCCAGCTCGCCTACAGATACGCAGTATTTT
CASSPTDTQYF
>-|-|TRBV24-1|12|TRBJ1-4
TGTGCCACCAGTGATTCCGAGGGAAAACTGTTTTTT
CATSDSEGKLFF
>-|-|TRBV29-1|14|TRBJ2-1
TGCAGCGCTCCCAGGAGGGGGGGTTTAGGTGAGCAGTTCTTC
CSAPRRGGLGEQFF
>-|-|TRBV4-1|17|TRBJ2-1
TGCGCCAGCAGCCAAGTTCCAGAACTAACCTCCTACAATGAGCAGTTCTTC
CASSQVPELTSYNEQFF
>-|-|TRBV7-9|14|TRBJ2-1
TGTGCCAGCAGCACTACGACTAGTTTTAATGAGCAGTTCTTC
CASSTTTSFNEQFF
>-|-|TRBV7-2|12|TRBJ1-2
TGTGCCAGCAGCTTACTAGGGGTAGGCTACACCTTC
CASSLLGVGYTF
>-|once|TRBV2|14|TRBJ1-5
TGTGCCAGCAGTGAAATTGGAGGGAATCAGCCCCAGCATTTT
CASSEIGGNQPQHF
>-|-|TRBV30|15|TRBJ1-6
TGTGCCTGGAGGGGAGGGGGGGAAAAGAATTCACCCCTCCACTTT
CAWRGGGEKNSPLHF
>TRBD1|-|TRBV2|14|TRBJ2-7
TGTGCCAGCAGTGGGACAGGGGATCGCTACGAGCAGTACTTC
CASSGTGDRYEQYF
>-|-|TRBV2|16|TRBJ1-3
TGTGCCAGCAGTGGCAGGGCTGGATCCTCTGGAAACACCATATATTTT
CASSGRAGSSGNTIYF
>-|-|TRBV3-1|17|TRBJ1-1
TGTGCCAGCAGCCAAGATAGGCGGAGTCTGCTTAGCACTGAAGCTTTCTTT
CASSQDRRSLLSTEAFF
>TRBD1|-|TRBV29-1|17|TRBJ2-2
TGCAGCGCCTCACCAGCCAGACAGGGGGCAAGAACCGGGGAGCTGTTTTTT
CSASPARQGARTGELFF
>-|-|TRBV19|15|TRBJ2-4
TGTGCCAGTAGTGTCAGGGGCCAAGCCAAAAACATTCAGTACTTC
CASSVRGQAKNIQYF
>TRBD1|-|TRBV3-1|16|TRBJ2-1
TGTGCCAGCAGCCTTGGACAGGGTAGCTCCTACAATGAGCAGTTCTTC
CASSLGQGSSYNEQFF
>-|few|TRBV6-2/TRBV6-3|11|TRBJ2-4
TGTGCCAGCAGTAAGGGGAACATTCAGTACTTC
CASSKGNIQYF
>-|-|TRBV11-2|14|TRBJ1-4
TGTGCCAGCAGCTTACGTCCCAGGGATGAAAAACTGTTTTTT
CASSLRPRDEKLFF
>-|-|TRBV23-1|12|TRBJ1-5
TGCGCCAGCAGTCAATTGTCTCGGGTCCAGCATTTT
CASSQLSRVQHF
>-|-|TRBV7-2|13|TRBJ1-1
TGTGCCAGCAGCCCCGCGGCGGGGGGTGAAGCTTTCTTT
CASSPAAGGEAFF
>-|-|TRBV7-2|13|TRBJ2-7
TGTGCCAGCTCCCCCAGGAACTCCTACGAGCAGTACTTC
CASSPRNSYEQYF
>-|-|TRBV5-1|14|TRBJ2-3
TGCGCCAGCAGCTCGGGGGACCCCACAGATACGCAGTATTTT
CASSSGDPTDTQYF
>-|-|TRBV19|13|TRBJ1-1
TGTGCCAGTAAGAGGGTCCTGAACACTGAAGCTTTCTTT
CASKRVLNTEAFF
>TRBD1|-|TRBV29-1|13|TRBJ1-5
TGCAGCGTTGTGACAGGGGGCAATCAGCCCCAGCATTTT
CSVVTGGNQPQHF
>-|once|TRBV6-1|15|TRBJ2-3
TGTGCCACCGCCGGGCCTACCCTGTCCACAGATACGCAGTATTTT
CATAGPTLSTDTQYF
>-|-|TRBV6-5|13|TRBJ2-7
TGTGCCAGCAGTCGACTTGGATCCTACGAGCAGTACTTC
CASSRLGSYEQYF
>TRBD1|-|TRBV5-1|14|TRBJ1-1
TGCGCCAGCGGTCCAGGGGGAGAGAACACTGAAGCTTTCTTT
CASGPGGENTEAFF
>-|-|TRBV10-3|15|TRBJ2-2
TGTGCCATCACCCCGGTGGCTTCGAACACCGGGGAGCTGTTTTTT
CAITPVASNTGELFF
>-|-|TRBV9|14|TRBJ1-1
TGTGCCAGCAGCGTAGCCCAGGAGAACACTGAAGCTTTCTTT
CASSVAQENTEAFF
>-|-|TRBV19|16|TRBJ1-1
TGTGCCAGTGAGGGTTTGGGGGGGCCTATGAACACTGAAGCTTTCTTT
CASEGLGGPMNTEAFF
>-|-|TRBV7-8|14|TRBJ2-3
TGTGCCAGCAGCTTAGATAGCCCCACAGATACGCAGTATTTT
CASSLDSPTDTQYF
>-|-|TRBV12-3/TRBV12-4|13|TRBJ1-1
TGTGCCAGCAGTTTCGACAGGAACACTGAAGCTTTCTTT
CASSFDRNTEAFF
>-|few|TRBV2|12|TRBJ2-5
TGTGCCAGCAGGGGGGGTGGGGAGACCCAGTACTTC
CASRGGGETQYF
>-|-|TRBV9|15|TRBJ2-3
TGTGCCAGCAGCGTAGCAGGGGAGCACACAGATACGCAGTATTTT
CASSVAGEHTDTQYF
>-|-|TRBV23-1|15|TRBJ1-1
TGCGCCAGCAGTCAATATGAGCCGGGGGCATCGGAAGCTTTCTTT
CASSQYEPGASEAFF
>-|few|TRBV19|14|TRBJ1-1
TGTGCCAGTAGTTTCCAGGACGGGAACACTGAAGCTTTCTTT
CASSFQDGNTEAFF
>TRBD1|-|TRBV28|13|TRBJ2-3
TGTGCCAGCAGTAGTGGACAGGACGATACGCAGTATTTT
CASSSGQDDTQYF
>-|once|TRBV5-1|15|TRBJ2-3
TGCGCCAGCAGCGGGTTCGCAGGGGTTACAGATACGCAGTATTTT
CASSGFAGVTDTQYF
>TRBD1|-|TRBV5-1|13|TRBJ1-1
TGCGCCAGCGGACAGGTGACGAACACTGAAGCTTTCTTT
CASGQVTNTEAFF
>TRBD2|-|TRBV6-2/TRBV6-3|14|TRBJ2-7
TGTGCCAGCAGTACTAGCGCCTTCTCCTACGAGCAGTACTTC
CASSTSAFSYEQYF